This section outlines one T cell receptor (beta chain) sequence together with its context. Germline assignment: CDR1 KGHDR and CDR2 SFDVKD. With V trimmed by 7 bases and J by 3 bases, 1 base remained unmatched. The CDR3 is made up of 13 amino acids. This entry comes from a study of blood T cell repertoires in COVID-19. The wider study: The cDNA or gDNA used as material had been derived from T cells, B-cell-depleted T cells, or PBMCs.

This table comes from immunoSEQ multiplex PCR, and its TCRdb copy is limited to in-frame clones, with some not included. The sample has more than 200,000 clones; around 86% are singletons. Across about two dozen US areas, participants ranged in age from 18 to 89 years. Self-reported history from a screening survey and questionnaire set each donor's cohort. The clonotype comes from a man aged 25-45 years in a cohort exposed to, infected with or recovered from COVID-19 (not recorded which). The sequenced material came from PBMCs or T cells enriched from blood (not recorded which). This chain connects TRBV24-1 to TRBJ2-5; TRBD2 matches 10 bases. The CDR3 protein is CATSLAGEETQYF. The CDR3 DNA is TGTGCCACCAGCCTAGCGGGAGAAGAGACCCAGTACTTC.